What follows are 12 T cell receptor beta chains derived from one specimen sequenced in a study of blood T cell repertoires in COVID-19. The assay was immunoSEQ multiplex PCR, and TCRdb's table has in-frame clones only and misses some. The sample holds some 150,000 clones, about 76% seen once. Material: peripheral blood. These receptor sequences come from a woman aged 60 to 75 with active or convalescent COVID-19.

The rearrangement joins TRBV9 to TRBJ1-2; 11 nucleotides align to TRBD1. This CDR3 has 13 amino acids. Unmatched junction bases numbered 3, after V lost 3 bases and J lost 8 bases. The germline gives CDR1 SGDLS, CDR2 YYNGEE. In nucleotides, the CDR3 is TGTGCCAGCAGCGAGGACAGGGGGCTCGGCTACACCTTC. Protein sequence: CASSEDRGLGYTF.

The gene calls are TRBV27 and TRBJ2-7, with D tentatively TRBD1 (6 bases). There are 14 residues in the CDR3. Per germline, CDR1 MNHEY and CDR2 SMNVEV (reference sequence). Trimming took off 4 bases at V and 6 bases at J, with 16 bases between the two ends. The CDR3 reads CASSSFSGAGEQYV. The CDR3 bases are TGTGCCAGCAGTTCCTTTTCAGGGGCCGGCGAGCAGTACGTC.

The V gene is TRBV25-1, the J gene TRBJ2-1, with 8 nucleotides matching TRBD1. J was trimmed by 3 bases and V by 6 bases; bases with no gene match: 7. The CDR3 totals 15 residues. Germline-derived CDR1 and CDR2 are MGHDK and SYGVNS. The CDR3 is CASSPGTGDYNEQFF. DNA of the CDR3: TGTGCCAGCAGCCCCGGGACAGGAGACTACAATGAGCAGTTCTTC.

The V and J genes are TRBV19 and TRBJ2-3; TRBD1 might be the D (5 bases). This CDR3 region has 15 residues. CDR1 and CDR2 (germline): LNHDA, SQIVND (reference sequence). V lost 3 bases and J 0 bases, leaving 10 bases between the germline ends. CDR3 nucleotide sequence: TGTGCCAGTAGTATGTGGCAGGGCAGCACAGATACGCAGTATTTT. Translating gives CASSMWQGSTDTQYF.

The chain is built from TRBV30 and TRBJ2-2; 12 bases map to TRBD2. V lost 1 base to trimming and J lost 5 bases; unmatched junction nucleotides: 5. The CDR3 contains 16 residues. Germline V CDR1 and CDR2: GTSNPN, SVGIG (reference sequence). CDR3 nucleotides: TGTGCCTGGAGTGGCCGACTAGCGGGAGTAACCGGGGAGCTGTTTTTT. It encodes CAWSGRLAGVTGELFF.

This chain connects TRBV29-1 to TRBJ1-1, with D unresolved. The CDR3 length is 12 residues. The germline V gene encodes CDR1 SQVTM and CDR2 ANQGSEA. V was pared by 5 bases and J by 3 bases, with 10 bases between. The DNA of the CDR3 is TGCAGCGTTAGCCCCCTTGACACTGAAGCTTTCTTT. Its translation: CSVSPLDTEAFF.

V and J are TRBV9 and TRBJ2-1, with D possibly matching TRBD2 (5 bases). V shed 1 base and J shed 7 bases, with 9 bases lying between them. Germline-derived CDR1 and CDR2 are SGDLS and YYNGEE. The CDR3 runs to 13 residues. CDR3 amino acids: CASSVTRLNEQFF. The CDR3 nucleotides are TGTGCCAGCAGCGTAACCCGACTAAATGAGCAGTTCTTC.

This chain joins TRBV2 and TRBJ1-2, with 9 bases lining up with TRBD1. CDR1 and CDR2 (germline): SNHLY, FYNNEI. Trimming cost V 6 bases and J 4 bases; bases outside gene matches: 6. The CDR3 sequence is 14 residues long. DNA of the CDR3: TGTGCCAGCAGCCACCCGACAGGGGGCTATGGCTACACCTTC. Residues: CASSHPTGGYGYTF.

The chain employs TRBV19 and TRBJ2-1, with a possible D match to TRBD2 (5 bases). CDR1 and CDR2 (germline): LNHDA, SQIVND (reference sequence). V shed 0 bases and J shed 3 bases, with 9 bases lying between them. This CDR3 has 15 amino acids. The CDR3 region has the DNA TGTGCCAGTAGTATAGATCTACGGGGCTACAATGAGCAGTTCTTC. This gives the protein CASSIDLRGYNEQFF.

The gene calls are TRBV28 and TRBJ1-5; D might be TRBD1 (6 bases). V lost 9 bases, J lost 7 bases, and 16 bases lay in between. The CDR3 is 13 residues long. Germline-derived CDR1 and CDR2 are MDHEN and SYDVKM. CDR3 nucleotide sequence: TGTGCCAGTTTCAGGGGAGGGAACCAGCCCCAGCATTTT. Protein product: CASFRGGNQPQHF. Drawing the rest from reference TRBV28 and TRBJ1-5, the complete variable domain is DVKVTQSSRYLVKRTGEKVFLECVQDMDHENMFWYRQDPGLGLRLIYFSYDVKMKEKGDIPEGYSVSREKKERFSLILESASTNQTSMYLCASFRGGNQPQHFGDGTRLSIL.

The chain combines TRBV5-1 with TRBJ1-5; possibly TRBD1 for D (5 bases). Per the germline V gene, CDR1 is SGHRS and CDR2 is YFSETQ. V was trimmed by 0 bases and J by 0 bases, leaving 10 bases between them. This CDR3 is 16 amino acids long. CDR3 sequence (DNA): TGCGCCAGCAGCTTGGAGGGAGGGGTTAGCAATCAGCCCCAGCATTTT. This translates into CASSLEGGVSNQPQHF.

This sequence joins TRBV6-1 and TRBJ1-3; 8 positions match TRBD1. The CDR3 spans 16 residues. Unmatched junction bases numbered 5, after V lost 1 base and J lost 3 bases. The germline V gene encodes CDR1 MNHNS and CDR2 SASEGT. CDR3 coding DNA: TGTGCCAGCAGTGAAGTTCAGGGGGCCGGTGGAAACACCATATATTTT. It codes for CASSEVQGAGGNTIYF.